One and the same sample provided the 10 T cell receptor beta chains below, sequenced in a study of blood T cell repertoires in COVID-19. Clones were sequenced by immunoSEQ multiplex PCR, and TCRdb holds only the in-frame ones, with some missing. This table has some 150,000 clones, around 84% appearing once. Sample: peripheral blood. These receptors came from a woman between 50 and 59 years old in a cohort sampled during active or convalescent COVID-19.

This chain joins TRBV5-1 and TRBJ2-7; weak D call: TRBD2 (6 bases). There are 15 residues in the CDR3. CDR1 and CDR2 from the germline V gene are SGHRS and YFSETQ. V was trimmed by 4 bases and J by 6 bases, leaving 20 bases between them. CDR3 coding DNA: TGCGCCAGCAGCCCAAACGGGGCGGGGTACAGCGAGCAGTACTTC. Translation gives CASSPNGAGYSEQYF.

The chain recombines TRBV19 with TRBJ2-1, with TRBD2 identical over 7 bases. The trim removed 2 bases at V and 4 bases at J, leaving 8 bases unmatched. CDR1 is LNHDA and CDR2 is SQIVND in the germline V gene (reference sequence). CDR3 length: 16 residues. CDR3 sequence: CASSISSGGQYNEQFF. The CDR3 DNA sequence: TGTGCCAGTAGTATAAGCTCGGGAGGCCAATACAATGAGCAGTTCTTC.

This rearrangement joins TRBV18 to TRBJ2-7; the match to TRBD1 covers 10 bases. Germline CDR1 and CDR2: KGHSH and LQKENI. This CDR3 is built from 15 residues. Trimming removed 3 bases from V and 3 bases from J; junction bases left unmatched: 5. The CDR3 region is CASSPAGTGVYEQYF. The DNA for the CDR3 is TGTGCCAGCTCACCGGCAGGGACAGGGGTCTACGAGCAGTACTTC.

This rearrangement joins TRBV4-3 to TRBJ2-1, with a tentative D call TRBD2 (5 bases). This CDR3 spans 13 amino acids. The germline V gene encodes CDR1 LGHNA and CDR2 YSLEER. V was pared by 3 bases and J by 6 bases, with 9 bases between. CDR3 sequence (DNA): TGCGCCAGCAGCCACGCACTAGTCAATGAGCAGTTCTTC. This gives the protein CASSHALVNEQFF.

This chain uses TRBV25-1 with TRBJ1-1; no clear D gene. Germline CDR1 reads MGHDK; CDR2 reads SYGVNS. The V end lost 11 bases, the J end lost 2 bases, and 12 bases lay between the germline ends. This CDR3 region has 12 residues. The CDR3 loop is CASIRGNTEAFF. CDR3 DNA sequence: TGTGCCTCAATTAGAGGTAACACTGAAGCTTTCTTT.

The CDR3 DNA follows: TGTGCCAGCAGCGGGAACAGGGGGGGAGGCTACACCTTC. Its protein is CASSGNRGGGYTF. The rearrangement links TRBV7-2 to TRBJ1-2; the match to TRBD1 covers 8 bases. CDR1 and CDR2 (germline): SGHTA, FQGNSA. J was trimmed by 8 bases and V by 5 bases; bases with no gene match: 7. CDR3 length equals 13 residues.

J is TRBJ2-1 and V is TRBV19; 15 bases agree with TRBD2. V lost 4 bases and J lost 9; bases outside the gene matches: 4. The V gene's germline CDR1 is LNHDA and CDR2 SQIVND (reference sequence). The CDR3 consists of 15 residues. CDR3 sequence reads: CASSTGLAGGLEQFF. For the CDR3, the DNA is TGTGCCAGTAGTACCGGACTAGCGGGGGGGCTTGAGCAGTTCTTC.

The chain joins TRBV9 to TRBJ2-3; TRBD2 matches 9 bases. The CDR3 is 16 amino acids. The ends lost 4 bases at V and 0 bases at J; junction bases unmatched: 6. CDR1 is SGDLS, CDR2 YYNGEE, per germline. CDR3 coding DNA: TGTGCCAGCAGCCTAAGGACTAGCGATAGCACAGATACGCAGTATTTT. Translation: CASSLRTSDSTDTQYF.

This rearrangement joins TRBV6-1 to TRBJ1-1; D remains ambiguous. The CDR3 contains 15 residues. Per germline, CDR1 MNHNS and CDR2 SASEGT. V was shortened by 7 bases and J by 4 bases, with 19 bases between the two germline ends. CDR3 region: CASIGVVDGSTEAFF. CDR3 DNA sequence: TGTGCCAGCATAGGCGTGGTGGACGGGAGCACTGAAGCTTTCTTT.

The V call is TRBV5-4, the J call TRBJ2-1; 8 bases are shared with TRBD2. Unmatched junction bases numbered 6, after V lost 4 bases and J lost 3 bases. The CDR3 runs to 15 residues. Germline loops: CDR1 SGHNT, CDR2 YYREEE (reference sequence). CDR3 DNA: TGTGCCAGCAGCAACAGCGGGGGAAGCTACAATGAGCAGTTCTTC. Protein sequence: CASSNSGGSYNEQFF.